The 29 T cell receptor beta chains below were found in one sample sequenced in a study of immune evolution from preneoplasia to lung adenocarcinoma. Sequenced by immunoSEQ multiplex PCR; TCRdb stores in-frame clones only, minus some. The sample gives about 8,400 clones, under 90% of which show up once; 8% to 8.5% is in the top ten. Sequencing input: FFPE invasive lung adenocarcinoma tissue. These receptors all stem from a person aged 45 to 59 with lung adenocarcinoma.

This chain links TRBV5-6 with TRBJ2-4, with D perhaps TRBD1 (6 bases). The CDR3 loop spans 16 amino acids. V was cut by 1 base and J by 1 base, with 12 bases left in between. The germline CDR1 and CDR2 sequences are SGHDT and YYEEEE. The CDR3 here is CASSLSPTGAKNIQYF. DNA of the CDR3: TGTGCCAGCAGCTTGTCCCCTACAGGGGCCAAAAACATTCAGTACTTC.

The CDR3 bases are TGCGCCAGCAGCCAACGTACAATAGCGGAGCCTAGCACAGATACGCAGTATTTT. Its translation is CASSQRTIAEPSTDTQYF. This chain uses TRBV4-1 with TRBJ2-3; the D gene is possibly TRBD2 (6 bases). Per the germline V gene, CDR1 is MGHRA and CDR2 is YSYEKL. The CDR3 covers 18 residues. V lost 2 bases, J lost 0 bases, and 18 bases lay in between.

In its sample, this clone ranks as medium-sized. The V and J genes are TRBV11-2 and TRBJ1-1; D unresolved. The germline V gene encodes CDR1 SGHAT and CDR2 FQNNGV. The CDR3 spans 14 residues. With 5 bases removed from V and 1 base from J, the gap between germline ends came to 11 bases. The CDR3 sequence: CASSIMSGNTEAFF. The CDR3 bases are TGTGCCAGCAGCATCATGTCGGGGAACACTGAAGCTTTCTTT.

Only a few counts were recorded for this clone. The V call is TRBV30, the J call TRBJ2-3, with D perhaps TRBD2 (7 bases). Germline V gene sequence: CDR1 GTSNPN, CDR2 SVGIG (reference sequence). Trimming removed 2 bases from V and 2 bases from J, with 14 bases in between. This CDR3 has 15 amino acids. The chain's CDR3 is CAWSRGGAYTDTQYF. CDR3 DNA: TGTGCCTGGAGTAGGGGGGGGGCATACACAGATACGCAGTATTTT.

The genes are TRBV11-2 and TRBJ2-7; 12 positions agree with TRBD2. CDR3 length equals 15 residues. V lost 6 bases to trimming and J lost 1 base; unmatched junction nucleotides: 4. From germline, CDR1 is SGHAT and CDR2 FQNNGV. CDR3 nucleotide sequence: TGTGCCAGCAGATGGACTAGCGGGGCTTCCTACGAGCAGTACTTC. As protein: CASRWTSGASYEQYF.

This chain links TRBV7-9 with TRBJ2-1; D not certain. The CDR3 is 17 residues long. The germline gives CDR1 SEHNR, CDR2 FQNEAQ (reference sequence). The germline V and J ends were trimmed by 2 bases and 0 bases, with 14 bases remaining between them. This chain's CDR3 is CASSLYGDPSSYNEQFF. The CDR3 DNA sequence: TGTGCCAGCAGCTTATATGGGGATCCGAGCTCCTACAATGAGCAGTTCTTC.

V gene TRBV6-4 combines with J gene TRBJ1-1; tentatively, D is TRBD1 (5 bases). The CDR3 totals 13 residues. V lost 6 bases to trimming and J lost 3 bases, with 11 bases between them. Per germline, CDR1 MRHNA and CDR2 SNTAGT. In DNA form, the CDR3 reads TGTGCCAGCAGACTGGGGGAGGACACTGAAGCTTTCTTT. It specifies CASRLGEDTEAFF.

The chain carries TRBV6-1 and TRBJ2-5, with D possibly TRBD2 on 7 matching bases. V was pared by 0 bases and J by 6 bases, with 11 bases between. Germline V gives CDR1 MNHNS, CDR2 SASEGT. The CDR3 runs 14 residues. CDR3 DNA sequence: TGTGCCAGCAGTGAAGCTGGGGGGGCCCAGACCCAGTACTTC. Translation: CASSEAGGAQTQYF.

The V gene is TRBV10-3, the J gene TRBJ1-5, with D hard to call. CDR1 and CDR2 (germline): ENHRY, SYGVKD. The CDR3 is 14 amino acids. Between the trimmed V and J ends, which lost 10 bases and 4 bases, there was a span of 17 bases. In DNA form, the CDR3 reads TGTGCCACCTGGACGGGAACGGTTAATCAGCCCCAGCATTTT. This codes for CATWTGTVNQPQHF.

J is TRBJ2-7 and V is TRBV5-1, with D possibly called TRBD1 or TRBD2 (5 bases each). Trimming stripped 0 bases from V and 5 bases from J, with 15 bases between. This CDR3 has 15 amino acids. Germline CDR1 SGHRS, CDR2 YFSETQ. The CDR3 sequence is CASSLEYGTINEQYF. CDR3 DNA sequence: TGCGCCAGCAGCTTGGAATATGGGACGATTAACGAGCAGTACTTC.

The chain carries TRBV2 and TRBJ2-3; D not certain. Germline-derived CDR1 and CDR2 are SNHLY and FYNNEI. The ends were cut back, 5 bases at V and 5 bases at J, with 17 bases in the middle. The CDR3 is made up of 15 amino acids. The chain's CDR3 is CASSPSLFSVDTQYF. The CDR3, as DNA: TGTGCCAGCAGTCCGAGTCTTTTCAGCGTAGATACGCAGTATTTT.

V and J are TRBV2 and TRBJ1-2, with a weak D call TRBD1 (5 bases). Germline V lookup: CDR1 SNHLY, CDR2 FYNNEI. The CDR3 is 13 amino acids. The V and J ends lost 10 bases and 4 bases respectively, with 16 bases between them. In DNA, the CDR3 is TGTGCCACTTGGGACCGCTCCTCCTATGGCTACACCTTC. Translating gives CATWDRSSYGYTF.

This chain links TRBV6-5 with TRBJ2-2; TRBD1 matches 7 bases. This CDR3 region has 13 residues. V shed 3 bases, J shed 8 bases, and the junction held 3 bases outside the gene matches. The V gene's germline CDR1 is MNHEY and CDR2 SVGAGI. Here the CDR3 reads CASSYKGAGELFF. CDR3 coding DNA: TGTGCCAGCAGTTATAAGGGGGCAGGGGAGCTGTTTTTT.

The chain links TRBV29-1 to TRBJ1-4; TRBD1 might be the D (5 bases). Trimming pared 7 bases from V and 7 bases from J, leaving 22 bases between. The CDR3 has 15 residues. Germline V gene data show CDR1 as SQVTM and CDR2 as ANQGSEA. The CDR3: CSGGQFLERGEKLFF. The CDR3 bases are TGCAGCGGTGGGCAGTTCTTGGAGAGGGGTGAAAAACTGTTTTTT.

V gene TRBV5-1 combines with J gene TRBJ2-7; D call uncertain. CDR3 size: 13 residues. With 4 bases removed from V and 7 bases from J, the gap between germline ends came to 15 bases. The germline V gene encodes CDR1 SGHRS and CDR2 YFSETQ. CDR3 in DNA: TGCGCCAGCAGCAAGGACCCCGTGGGGGAGCAGTACTTC. It is translated as CASSKDPVGEQYF.

V is TRBV30 and J is TRBJ1-1; D is undetermined. Germline CDR1 GTSNPN, CDR2 SVGIG (reference sequence). The length of the CDR3 is 13 residues. CDR3 in DNA: TGTGCGGAGAGTCTCGACGGGAACACTGAAGCTTTCTTT. This gives the protein CAESLDGNTEAFF.

The chain has TRBV5-1 and TRBJ1-2, with TRBD1 matching over 11 bases. Looked up from germline, CDR1 is SGHRS and CDR2 is YFSETQ. V was clipped by 4 bases and J by 4 bases; unmatched bases: 9. The length of the CDR3 is 16 residues. CDR3 in amino acids: CASSPQPGQGGYGYTF. In nucleotides, the CDR3 is TGCGCCAGCAGCCCCCAACCGGGACAGGGGGGCTATGGCTACACCTTC.

J is TRBJ1-2 and V is TRBV2; D gene unclear. In germline, CDR1 is SNHLY, CDR2 FYNNEI. The ends were cut back, 6 bases at V and 2 bases at J, with 7 bases in the middle. The CDR3 length is 12 residues. For the CDR3, the DNA is TGTGCCAGCAGCGGTCAGAACTATGGCTACACCTTC. Protein sequence: CASSGQNYGYTF.

The chain is built from TRBV30 and TRBJ2-3; 8 bases are a match to TRBD2. The CDR3 covers 14 residues. The V and J ends lost 2 bases and 5 bases, in that order; junction bases with no gene match: 6. Germline CDR1 GTSNPN, CDR2 SVGIG (reference sequence). CDR3 loop: CAWSLRGGGDTQYF. In DNA form, the CDR3 reads TGTGCCTGGAGTCTTCGGGGGGGAGGAGATACGCAGTATTTT.

In the case of this clone: One junction end disagrees with the germline gene, perhaps due to a read error. The rearrangement uses TRBV7-9 and TRBJ2-2; D unclear. The CDR3 totals 13 residues. From germline, CDR1 is SEHNR and CDR2 FQNEAQ (reference sequence). The CDR3: CASDPRNAGELFF. The CDR3 DNA reads TGTGCCAGCGACCCACGGAACGCCGGGGAGCTGTTTTTT.

The chain has TRBV19 and TRBJ1-1; no clear D gene. V gave up 2 bases and J gave up 4 bases, with 8 bases separating them. CDR3 size: 13 residues. Per germline, CDR1 LNHDA and CDR2 SQIVND (reference sequence). CDR3 protein: CASSISALTEAFF. In DNA form, the CDR3 reads TGTGCCAGTAGTATATCAGCGCTCACTGAAGCTTTCTTT.

The V gene is TRBV21-1, the J gene TRBJ2-1; the table's D call, TRBD2, was not checked against the DNA. TRBV21-1 constitutes a pseudogene. The CDR3 length is 19 residues. As DNA, the CDR3 is TGTGCCAGCAGCAGTCCGGGACTAGTTCCCTACCTCTCCTACAATGAGCAGTTCTTC. Amino acids: CASSSPGLVPYLSYNEQFF.

The chain links TRBV30 to TRBJ1-4, with 9 bases identical to TRBD1. The CDR3 consists of 17 residues. Germline trimming cut 3 bases from V and 8 bases from J; bases unmatched to any gene: 16. Germline loops: CDR1 GTSNPN, CDR2 SVGIG (reference sequence). The CDR3 DNA reads as TGTGCCTGGAGCTCGGCGCACGAACAGGGGGCGGGCGAAAAACTGTTTTTT. It yields the protein CAWSSAHEQGAGEKLFF.

V is TRBV6-1 and J is TRBJ2-3; no firm D call. CDR1 MNHNS and CDR2 SASEGT come from the germline V gene. The CDR3 has 15 residues. The V end lost 2 bases, the J end lost 2 bases, and 11 bases lay between the germline ends. CDR3 amino acids: CASSEYFSDTDTQYF. In nucleotides, the CDR3 is TGTGCCAGCAGTGAATACTTCTCGGACACAGATACGCAGTATTTT.

This chain links TRBV5-1 with TRBJ2-2; D is unresolved. Germline CDR1 is SGHRS and CDR2 is YFSETQ. The CDR3 has 15 residues. Deletions cut 3 bases from V and 3 bases from J, with 12 bases between. The CDR3 DNA is TGCGCCAGCAGCTCTGGCCGTTGGGACACCGGGGAGCTGTTTTTT. Translation: CASSSGRWDTGELFF.

The CDR3 nucleotides read TGCGCCAGCAGCGATAACCCGGGACAGGGATTTAACTATGGCTACACCTTC. It codes for CASSDNPGQGFNYGYTF. The chain carries TRBV5-1 and TRBJ1-2; 9 bases align to TRBD1. The length of the CDR3 is 17 residues. Trimming removed 4 bases from V and 1 base from J; junction bases left unmatched: 11. The germline V gene has CDR1 SGHRS and CDR2 YFSETQ. The full variable domain, its missing parts supplied by reference TRBV5-1 and TRBJ1-2, is KAGVTQTPRYLIKTRGQQVTLSCSPISGHRSVSWYQQTPGQGLQFLFEYFSETQRNKGNFPGRFSGRQFSNSRSEMNVSTLELGDSALYLCASSDNPGQGFNYGYTFGSGTRLTVV.

Here the CDR3 reads CAWNYHRDTEAFF. The CDR3, as DNA: TGTGCCTGGAATTACCACCGGGACACTGAAGCTTTCTTT. This chain links TRBV30 with TRBJ1-1; the D is unclear. V was pared by 4 bases and J by 3 bases, with 12 bases between. The CDR3 is 13 amino acids. Germline V gives CDR1 GTSNPN, CDR2 SVGIG (reference sequence). Supplemented by reference TRBV30 and TRBJ1-1, the full variable domain reads SQTIHQWPATLVQPVGSPLSLECTVEGTSNPNLYWYRQAAGRGLQLLFYSVGIGQISSEVPQNLSASRPQDRQFILSSKKLLLSDSGFYLCAWNYHRDTEAFFGQGTRLTVV.

The CDR3 here is CAASPVAGGLNTQYF. The CDR3, as DNA: TGTGCCGCTTCTCCCGTAGCGGGAGGTTTGAATACGCAGTATTTT. The J gene is TRBJ2-3, the V gene TRBV13; 10 bases are shared with TRBD2. Germline-derived CDR1 and CDR2 are PRHDT and FYEKMQ (reference sequence). V gave up 11 bases and J gave up 7 bases; unmatched junction bases: 15. The CDR3 consists of 15 residues.

The sample holds a few counts of this clone. The V gene is TRBV29-1, the J gene TRBJ2-7, with 7 bases identical to TRBD2. V trimming: 2 bases; J trimming: 0 bases; junction bases outside the gene matches: 10. CDR3 length: 16 amino acids. Germline V gene lookup returns CDR1 SQVTM and CDR2 ANQGSEA. CDR3 sequence reads: CSVESGWRGSSYEQYF. The CDR3 DNA sequence: TGCAGCGTTGAAAGCGGGTGGCGGGGGAGCTCCTACGAGCAGTACTTC.